This TCR beta chain was observed in a study of vaccination and CD4 T cells after COVID-19. As regards this clonotype: Its antigen remains unknown.

The Oncomine TCR Beta short-read assay sequenced DNA from cultured CD4+ T cells. TCRdb re-analysed the PCR reads in MiXCR, keeping a single row per CDR3 protein. The table records some 15,000 distinct CDR3 sequences, around 59% of them present only once. Treatment in this sample: roughly 11-day PBMC culture with coronavirus spike peptide pools or control peptides (ViraFEST assay). Expanded clonotypes were found by TCR sequencing after peptide-pool stimulation (ViraFEST). Peptide pools at approximately 11 ug/ml and IL-2 at approximately 11 IU/ml were added to cultures of a few million PBMCs per well. The clonotype was recovered from a human donor who had recovered from COVID-19. The specimen sequenced was CD4+ T cells from blood, cultured in vitro.

The CDR3 reads CASRDRGGGQPQHF. In DNA form, the CDR3 reads TGTGCCAGCAGGGACAGGGGAGGTGGGCAGCCCCAGCATTTT. This chain joins TRBV2 and TRBJ1-5; TRBD1 matches 9 bases. Germline V gives CDR1 SNHLY, CDR2 FYNNEI. J gave up 7 bases and V 6 bases, and 7 bases lay outside the gene matches. CDR3 length equals 14 residues.